The T cell receptor (beta chain) described here comes from a study of T cell responses to AZD1222 COVID-19 vaccine. Sequencing was performed with immunoSEQ multiplex PCR; in TCRdb, only in-frame clones are kept and a portion is missing. The sample has about 120,000 clones; 89% are singletons. Germline V gives CDR1 MNHEY, CDR2 SMNVEV (reference sequence). V lost 7 bases to trimming and J lost 6 bases, with 12 bases between them. CDR3 length: 13 amino acids. The sequencing here drew on peripheral blood, taken on day 0 of AZD1222 vaccination. The TCR sequence derives from an adult in good health. This chain connects TRBV27 to TRBJ1-4; TRBD1 is a possible D gene (6 bases). Written as DNA, the CDR3 is TGTGCCAGCAAGGGGGGCAGCCATGAAAAACTGTTTTTT. Amino acid sequence: CASKGGSHEKLFF.